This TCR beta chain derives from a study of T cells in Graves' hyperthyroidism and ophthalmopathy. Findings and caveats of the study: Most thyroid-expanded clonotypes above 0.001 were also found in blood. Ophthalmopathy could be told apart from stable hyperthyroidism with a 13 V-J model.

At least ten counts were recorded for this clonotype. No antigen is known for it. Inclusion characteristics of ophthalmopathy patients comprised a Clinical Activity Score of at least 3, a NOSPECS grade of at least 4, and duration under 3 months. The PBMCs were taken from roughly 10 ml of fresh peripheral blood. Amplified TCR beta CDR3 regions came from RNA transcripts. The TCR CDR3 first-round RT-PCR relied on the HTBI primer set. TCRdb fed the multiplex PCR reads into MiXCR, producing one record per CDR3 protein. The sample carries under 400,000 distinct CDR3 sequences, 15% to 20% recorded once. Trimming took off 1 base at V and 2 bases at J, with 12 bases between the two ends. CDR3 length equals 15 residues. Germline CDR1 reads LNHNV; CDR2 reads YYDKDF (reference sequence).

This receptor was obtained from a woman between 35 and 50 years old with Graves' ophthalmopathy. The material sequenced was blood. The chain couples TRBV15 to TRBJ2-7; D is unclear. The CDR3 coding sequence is TGTGCCACCAGCAGAGGACCGGCCCAAGCCTACGAGCAGTACTTC. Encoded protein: CATSRGPAQAYEQYF. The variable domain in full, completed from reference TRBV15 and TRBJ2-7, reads DAMVIQNPRYQVTQFGKPVTLSCSQTLNHNVMYWYQQKSSQAPKLLFHYYDKDFNNEADTPDNFQSRRPNTSFCFLDIRSPGLGDTAMYLCATSRGPAQAYEQYFGPGTRLTVT.